What follows describes a single TCR beta chain. The CDR3 is made up of 15 amino acids. V dropped 4 bases and J dropped 6; count of bases not matched to a gene: 9. From germline, CDR1 is SGHDT and CDR2 YYEEEE. The sorted-subset replicate PCRs were given approximately 190 ng DNA, which is about 30,000 T cell genomes. Assay used: immunoSEQ multiplex PCR; TCRdb lists only in-frame clones, some missing. The sample records more than 90,000 clones, approximately 61% being singletons. Those who donated, Caucasian adults without exception, all lived in Nashville, Tennessee. This entry belongs to a study of shared clonotypes between healthy human individuals. Study information: The composition of the donors was a couple of women and a few men aged 18 to 49.

This chain connects TRBV5-6 to TRBJ2-2, with 7 nucleotides matching TRBD2. The clonotype was recovered from a man aged 30-40 years in good health. The sequenced sample was memory CD8+ T cells sorted from blood. Described subset: CD45RO+ cells pooled with CCR7-negative TemRA cells. This CDR3 reads CASSAREVGAGELFF. The CDR3 coding sequence is TGTGCCAGCAGCGCCCGGGAGGTTGGTGCCGGGGAGCTGTTTTTT.